This TCR beta chain was identified during a study of monozygotic twins with inflammatory bowel disease. Notes on the study in general: The study found lower TCRbeta diversity (inverse Simpson) in IBD patients than in healthy co-twins. Part of the variability in patient repertoires may have come from differing immunosuppressive treatments.

Each UMI harboured a 6-nucleotide sample barcode and was appended via template switching. TCRdb reanalyzed the 5' RACE reads, giving one entry per CDR3 protein sequence and no DNA. Recorded here are around 380,000 distinct CDR3 sequences; the top ten clones represent roughly 2.5%. The CDR3 covers 16 residues. Per germline, CDR1 SGHTA and CDR2 FQGNSA. Details on this clonotype: As yet, its antigen is unknown.

Donors each gave approximately 2.5 ml of blood. This TCR came from a human donor with ulcerative colitis or Crohn's disease, or a healthy co-twin of an affected twin (not recorded which). The chain couples TRBV7-2 to TRBJ2-1; the TRBD1 assignment by TCRdb is unverifiable without DNA. The sample comprised blood. The CDR3 region is CASSLAPGSSYNEQFF. The variable domain in full, with the rest retrieved from reference TRBV7-2 and TRBJ2-1, is GAGVSQSPSNKVTEKGKDVELRCDPISGHTALYWYRQSLGQGLEFLIYFQGNSAPDKSGLPSDRFSAERTGGSVSTLTIQRTQQEDSAVYLCASSLAPGSSYNEQFFGPGTRLTVL.